The sequence of this TCR beta chain was determined in a study of radiation and T cells in renal cell carcinoma. Germline values: CDR1 SEHNR, CDR2 FQNEAQ (reference sequence). The CDR3 is 14 residues long. The V and J ends lost 5 bases and 7 bases respectively, with 16 bases between them. Clones were sequenced by immunoSEQ multiplex PCR, and TCRdb holds only the in-frame ones, with some missing. This repertoire shows 130,000 to 150,000 clones, around nine tenths found once; its top ten account for around 17%. Time point of the sample: blood 4 weeks post-SBRT, at nephrectomy. Treatment: 15 Gy SBRT to primary tumor, nephrectomy 4 weeks later.

V gene TRBV7-9 combines with J gene TRBJ2-3; TRBD1 might be the D (6 bases). The source is a woman in her forties or fifties with renal cell carcinoma. The sequences come from blood, collected from a patient whose treatment included radiotherapy and nephrectomy. The CDR3 loop reads CASSLTGNTNTQYF. The DNA of the CDR3 is TGTGCCAGCAGCCTGACAGGAAACACCAATACGCAGTATTTT. Full variable domain (missing parts from reference TRBV7-9 and TRBJ2-3): DTGVSQNPRHKITKRGQNVTFRCDPISEHNRLYWYRQTLGQGPEFLTYFQNEAQLEKSRLLSDRFSAERPKGSFSTLEIQRTEQGDSAMYLCASSLTGNTNTQYFGPGTRLTVL.